The 4 T cell receptor beta chains below come from one sample, sequenced in a study of T cell responses to AZD1222 COVID-19 vaccine. TCRdb keeps only in-frame clones here, not all; method: immunoSEQ multiplex PCR. The table records about 55,000 clones, about 88% of them present only once. This sample comprised peripheral blood, obtained on day 0 of AZD1222 vaccination. Every receptor here comes from an adult in good health.

This clone was seen at least ten times. The chain is built from TRBV6-2 or TRBV6-3 and TRBJ2-3, with D tentatively TRBD2 (6 bases). Looked up from germline, CDR1 is MNHEY and CDR2 is SVGEGT. Trimming took 2 bases from V and 4 from J, leaving 13 bases between them. This CDR3 spans 15 amino acids. CDR3 protein: CASSYGAEGSDTQYF. The CDR3 DNA reads TGTGCCAGCAGTTACGGTGCGGAGGGGTCAGATACGCAGTATTTT.

The rearrangement links TRBV30 to TRBJ1-2; D call uncertain. V lost 2 bases and J lost 4, with 8 bases in between. The CDR3 sequence is 12 residues long. Germline V gene sequence: CDR1 GTSNPN, CDR2 SVGIG (reference sequence). The CDR3 DNA is TGTGCCTGGAGTCCTAGTAGCTATGGCTACACCTTC. Protein product: CAWSPSSYGYTF.

J is TRBJ1-5 and V is TRBV7-8, with D perhaps matching TRBD1 (5 bases). The CDR3 contains 16 residues. Germline-derived CDR1 and CDR2 are SGHVS and FQNEAQ. The V end lost 5 bases, the J end lost 3 bases, and 17 bases lay between the germline ends. The chain's CDR3 is CASSGEGQTYNQPQHF. For the CDR3, the DNA is TGTGCCAGCAGCGGGGAGGGGCAAACCTACAATCAGCCCCAGCATTTT.

CDR3 protein: CASSQVTGVITGELFF. CDR3 coding DNA: TGCGCCAGCAGCCAAGTAACGGGAGTAATAACCGGGGAGCTGTTTTTT. The J gene is TRBJ2-2, the V gene TRBV4-1; TRBD2 might be the D (6 bases). The germline gives CDR1 MGHRA, CDR2 YSYEKL. The ends were cut back, 1 base at V and 5 bases at J, with 14 bases in the middle. The CDR3 consists of 16 residues.